What follows describes a single TCR beta chain. The V and J ends lost 4 bases and 2 bases, in that order; junction bases with no gene match: 3. The CDR3 is made up of 14 amino acids. This sample was taken from a study of blood T cell repertoires in COVID-19. Study summary: T cells, B-cell-depleted T cells, or PBMCs provided the cDNA or gDNA that served as material.

The study drew participants aged roughly 18 to 89 years from fewer than 30 US areas. Clinical history as reported by participants underpinned cohort assignment. In the original analysis: How many nucleated cells were present was estimated from reference gene primer amplification. TCRdb keeps only in-frame clones here, not all; method: immunoSEQ multiplex PCR. That table furnishes V, J and clone size, whereas the DNA furnished D and trimming. The data hold fewer than 250,000 clones, with 65% to 90% observed a single time. The sequenced material came from PBMCs or T cells enriched from blood (not recorded which). The rearrangement joins TRBV5-3 to TRBJ1-1; 9 positions match TRBD1. TRBV5-3 carries the ORF label, with uncertain function. This TCR came from a woman in her forties or fifties with acute COVID-19. DNA for the CDR3: TGTGCCAGAAGCCGGACAGGGGAAAACACTGAAGCTTTCTTT. Its protein product is CARSRTGENTEAFF.